This T cell receptor (beta chain) came from a study of shared clonotypes between healthy human individuals. Across the whole study: Donors, aged 18 to 49, were a couple of women and three men. Whole-study results and caveats: All-four-donor shared clonotypes had higher generation probabilities than non-shared clonotypes did.

About this clone: The antigen is not known.

Study processing details: As immunoSEQ supplied junction-only sequences (without quality scores), filtering differed. The assay was immunoSEQ multiplex PCR, and TCRdb's table has in-frame clones only and misses some. Clone size and the V and J calls come from that table; the DNA yielded D and trimming. The sample consists of roughly 2 million clones, more than 90% of them appearing once. The clonotype originates from a man between 18 and 29 years old in good health. The sequencing sample was made of naive CD4+ T cells sorted from blood. Subset reported: CD45RA+ positively selected.

CDR3 bases: TGTGCCAGCAGGCCTGGGCACCGGGACAGGACTTTCTTCTCCTACGAGCAGTACTTC. Its protein product is CASRPGHRDRTFFSYEQYF. The chain combines TRBV7-2 with TRBJ2-7; TRBD1 agrees at 8 bases. Per the germline V gene, CDR1 is SGHTA and CDR2 is FQGNSA. The CDR3 contains 19 residues. V lost 6 bases and J lost 0; bases outside the gene matches: 19.